These 16 T cell receptor beta chains share one sample of origin, sequenced in a study of human T cells and chemical hapten exposure. MiXCR, applied by TCRdb to the RACE reads, yields one record per CDR3 protein. The data show 280,000 or so distinct CDR3 sequences, over 7.5% seen once. Time point in this sample: pre-sensitization, week 0. Treatment given: therapeutic diphenylcyclopropenone sensitization with weekly scalp DPC. The sample consisted of whole blood, taken in connection with sensitization to the hapten diphenylcyclopropenone (DPC). All receptors come from a man younger than 30 with alopecia areata. Some clones in this sample may be carry-over from other donors' samples.

The chain joins TRBV20-1 to TRBJ1-5, with 7 bases identical to TRBD1. After removal of 6 bases from V and 9 bases from J, the junction contained 5 bases not matched to a gene. CDR3 length equals 11 residues. From germline, CDR1 is DFQATT and CDR2 SNEGSKA (reference sequence). The CDR3 loop reads CSATGQSPQHF. The CDR3, as DNA: TGCAGTGCAACGGGACAGTCGCCCCAGCATTTT.

This clonotype has just a few counts. The gene calls are TRBV6-5 and TRBJ1-4, with D perhaps TRBD1 (6 bases). V was trimmed by 6 bases and J by 10 bases, leaving 18 bases between them. The germline V gene encodes CDR1 MNHEY and CDR2 SVGAGI. The CDR3 has 14 residues. Here the CDR3 reads CASSRLQGMGKLFF. The CDR3, as DNA: TGTGCCAGCAGCCGCCTACAGGGAATGGGAAAACTGTTTTTT.

The table lists this clonotype with a few counts. The gene calls are TRBV27 and TRBJ2-7; D may be TRBD1 (5 bases). From germline, CDR1 is MNHEY and CDR2 SMNVEV (reference sequence). V was cut by 5 bases and J by 1 base, with 15 bases left in between. CDR3 length equals 15 residues. The CDR3 reads CASSPQPDTSYEQYV. The CDR3, as DNA: TGTGCCAGCAGTCCACAACCGGACACGTCCTACGAGCAGTACGTC.

The V gene is TRBV5-1, the J gene TRBJ2-2, with 9 bases fitting TRBD1. The CDR3 totals 14 residues. Germline V gene sequence: CDR1 SGHRS, CDR2 YFSETQ. Trimming took 4 bases from V and 9 from J; bases not matched to a gene: 7. CDR3 loop: CASSAGTGPRELFF. The CDR3 DNA follows: TGCGCCAGCAGCGCCGGGACAGGGCCCCGGGAGCTGTTTTTT.

Of note for this clonotype: A read error may produce the germline difference seen at one junction end. This rearrangement joins TRBV12-3 or TRBV12-4 to TRBJ2-1; D unresolved. The CDR3 has 15 residues. Here the CDR3 reads CVSTPTRSLYNEQFF. CDR3 nucleotides: TGTGTCAGCACCCCAACGCGGTCACTCTACAATGAGCAGTTCTTC.

This clonotype is a singleton in its sample. Because the CDR3 is missing its conserved closing phenylalanine or tryptophan, this is likely a read error. The chain is built from TRBV12-3 or TRBV12-4 and TRBJ2-3; tentative D call: TRBD1 (5 bases). V shed 3 bases and J shed 2 bases, with 9 bases lying between them. The CDR3 length is 14 residues. CDR3: CASSFPTDTDTQYI. CDR3 nucleotide sequence: TGTGCCAGCAGTTTCCCGACAGACACAGATACGCAGTATATT.

The chain is built from TRBV5-1 and TRBJ2-7; D uncertain. CDR1 and CDR2 (germline): SGHRS, YFSETQ. V lost 3 bases to trimming and J lost 6 bases, with 28 bases between them. The CDR3 runs to 18 residues. For the CDR3, the DNA is TGCGCCAGCAGCTGGGAAAGATCGACACCGACCATAACGGTCGAGCAGTACTTC. It is translated as CASSWERSTPTITVEQYF.

This clonotype was found a few times. The rearrangement links TRBV5-1 to TRBJ2-5; the D gene is possibly TRBD2 (6 bases). CDR3 size: 14 residues. V lost 7 bases and J lost 3, with 16 bases in between. Germline values: CDR1 SGHRS, CDR2 YFSETQ. CDR3 loop: CASLPTPGEETQYF. The CDR3 DNA is TGCGCCAGCCTACCGACGCCGGGGGAAGAGACCCAGTACTTC.

This clonotype was detected ten times or more. V gene TRBV7-7 combines with J gene TRBJ2-2, with no clear D. From germline, CDR1 is SSHAT and CDR2 FNYEAQ (reference sequence). The CDR3 is made up of 12 amino acids. Between the trimmed V and J ends, which lost 6 bases and 3 bases, there was a span of 5 bases. The CDR3 DNA reads as TGTGCCAGCAGTCATTACACCGGGGAGCTGTTTTTT. Translation gives CASSHYTGELFF.

This clonotype was recorded a few times. This chain joins TRBV29-1 and TRBJ1-1; D gene uncertain. Germline V gene sequence: CDR1 SQVTM, CDR2 ANQGSEA. Trimming removed 4 bases at V and 0 bases at J, with 15 bases between. The length of the CDR3 is 15 residues. CDR3 sequence: CSVVGGRPMNTEAFF. DNA of the CDR3: TGCAGCGTTGTTGGCGGCAGACCCATGAACACTGAAGCTTTCTTT.

This clonotype was seen only a few times. The chain links TRBV4-3 to TRBJ1-2, with 9 nucleotides matching TRBD1. The germline CDR1 and CDR2 sequences are LGHNA and YSLEER. V lost 3 bases, J lost 0 bases, and 5 bases stayed unmatched. The CDR3 has 16 residues. The CDR3 DNA reads as TGCGCCAGCAGCCAGCAAGACAGGGGGGCTAACTATGGCTACACCTTC. It is translated as CASSQQDRGANYGYTF.

A few counts support this clonotype. The chain is built from TRBV5-1 and TRBJ1-2; no clear D. The germline CDR1 and CDR2 sequences are SGHRS and YFSETQ. Between the trimmed V and J ends, which lost 0 bases and 8 bases, there was a span of 14 bases. The CDR3 covers 14 residues. CDR3 bases: TGCGCCAGCAGCTTGGCCGCAGGAAGAGACGGCTACACCTTC. Its translation is CASSLAAGRDGYTF.

This clonotype showed up many times. V is TRBV6-2 or TRBV6-3 and J is TRBJ2-3; maybe TRBD2 (5 bases). The CDR3 spans 16 residues. CDR1 MNHEY and CDR2 SVGEGT come from the germline V gene. The V end was cut by 2 bases, the J end by 0 bases, with 12 bases between. The CDR3 loop is CASSYAAGSSTDTQYF. The CDR3 region has the DNA TGTGCCAGCAGTTACGCCGCGGGCTCTAGCACAGATACGCAGTATTTT.

In its sample, this clonotype was seen a few times. The chain couples TRBV27 to TRBJ1-1; 7 bases fit TRBD1. Germline V gives CDR1 MNHEY, CDR2 SMNVEV (reference sequence). The V gene end was trimmed by 7 bases and the J gene end by 2 bases; junction bases not matched to a gene: 7. This CDR3 spans 14 amino acids. The CDR3: CASKPTGSNTEAFF. The CDR3 DNA reads TGTGCCAGCAAACCGACAGGGTCAAACACTGAAGCTTTCTTT.

The sample holds a few counts of this clonotype. The chain has TRBV9 and TRBJ1-4; TRBD1 matches at 11 bases. Germline V CDR1 and CDR2: SGDLS, YYNGEE. Trimming at V came to 3 bases and at J to 5 bases, leaving 3 bases not matched to a gene. The CDR3 has 15 residues. The CDR3 is CASSGGTGGNEKLFF. In DNA, the CDR3 is TGTGCCAGCAGCGGCGGGACAGGGGGAAATGAAAAACTGTTTTTT.

This clonotype occurred a few times. The chain combines TRBV6-5 with TRBJ2-7; D possibly matches TRBD1 or TRBD2 (5 bases each). Trimming cost V 0 bases and J 5 bases, with 17 bases left between them. The germline CDR1 and CDR2 sequences are MNHEY and SVGAGI. The length of the CDR3 is 16 residues. The CDR3 coding sequence is TGTGCCAGCAGTTACTCGACAAGCGCAGGGAGCGACGAGCAGTACTTC. This codes for CASSYSTSAGSDEQYF.